Each of the 7 T cell receptor beta chains below was sequenced from the same sample in a study of control samples from healthy donors and cancer patients. The method was immunoSEQ multiplex PCR; TCRdb's version includes in-frame clones alone and lacks a portion of them. The sample consists of about 98,000 clones, around three quarters of them appearing once. Source material: blood. The receptors come from a woman aged 25 to 39 in good health.

The chain has TRBV4-2 and TRBJ1-2; D gene uncertain. CDR1 is LGHNA and CDR2 is YNFKEQ in the germline V gene. The CDR3 has 15 amino acids. V was trimmed by 1 base and J by 5 bases, leaving 14 bases between them. DNA for the CDR3: TGTGCCAGCAGCCAAGTAAGGACGGGCGCTTATGGCTACACCTTC. It codes for CASSQVRTGAYGYTF.

The chain combines TRBV19 with TRBJ2-2, with D unclear. The CDR3 consists of 13 residues. The germline CDR1 and CDR2 sequences are LNHDA and SQIVND (reference sequence). V lost 1 base, J lost 6 bases, and 6 bases lay in between. In nucleotides, the CDR3 is TGTGCCAGTAGTATAGTGGCTTCCGGGGAGCTGTTTTTT. Protein: CASSIVASGELFF.

This chain links TRBV5-4 with TRBJ2-6; no clear D. The V gene's germline CDR1 is SGHNT and CDR2 YYREEE (reference sequence). V shed 4 bases and J shed 1 base, with 15 bases lying between them. The CDR3 contains 17 residues. This CDR3 is CASSPSLGGSGANVLTF. CDR3 coding DNA: TGTGCCAGCAGCCCCTCCTTGGGTGGGTCTGGGGCCAACGTCCTGACTTTC.

This clone was observed a single time. CDR3 region: CASSLGGQGLLEYGYTF. The DNA of the CDR3 is TGTGCCAGCAGCTTAGGCGGACAGGGGCTCCTGGAGTATGGCTACACCTTC. The V gene is TRBV7-6, the J gene TRBJ1-2; 9 bases fit TRBD1. The J segment lost 5 bases and the V segment lost 1 base, leaving 11 bases of the junction unmatched. The CDR3 is 17 residues long. CDR1 and CDR2 (germline): SGHVS, FNYEAQ.

J is TRBJ1-4 and V is TRBV12-3 or TRBV12-4; no definite D call. Trimming cost V 6 bases and J 5 bases, with 7 bases left between them. This CDR3 has 12 residues. In nucleotides, the CDR3 is TGTGCCAGCAGCTTTGCAAATGAAAAACTGTTTTTT. This gives the protein CASSFANEKLFF.

The chain uses TRBV24-1 and TRBJ1-2; 7 nucleotides agree with TRBD1. After removal of 7 bases from V and 4 bases from J, the junction contained 11 bases not matched to a gene. The CDR3 spans 15 residues. Germline V CDR1 and CDR2: KGHDR, SFDVKD. CDR3: CATSHGRGQGYGYTF. As DNA, the CDR3 is TGTGCCACCAGCCATGGGAGGGGGCAAGGCTATGGCTACACCTTC.

This chain links TRBV11-2 with TRBJ2-1; D unresolved. Germline lookup yields CDR1 SGHAT and CDR2 FQNNGV. This CDR3 is built from 13 residues. Trimming pared 2 bases from V and 4 bases from J, leaving 6 bases between. The CDR3 loop reads CASSLYSYNEQFF. The CDR3 DNA sequence: TGTGCCAGCAGCTTATACTCTTACAATGAGCAGTTCTTC.